Below are 28 T cell receptor beta chains sequenced from a single sample in a study of CD8 T cell repertoires and HIV-1 epitope variants. The protocol was immunoSEQ multiplex PCR, while the TCRdb copy is restricted to in-frame clones and leaves out a portion. The sample includes several thousand clones, about 63% seen only once; the top ten take roughly 44%. Their specific antigens are unknown. Material: cultured CD8+ T cells derived from PBMCs. These receptors were obtained from a male donor with HIV.

This chain joins TRBV28 and TRBJ1-5, with 11 bases lining up with TRBD1. Trimming removed 1 base from V and 13 bases from J; junction bases left unmatched: 12. CDR1 MDHEN and CDR2 SYDVKM come from the germline V gene. The CDR3 is 16 residues long. CDR3 in DNA: TGTGCCAGCAGTTTATTATGGGGGGGACAGGGGGATAGACAGCATTTT. Amino acid sequence: CASSLLWGGQGDRQHF.

This rearrangement joins TRBV7-9 to TRBJ2-1; 7 positions match TRBD2. With V trimmed by 1 base and J by 6 bases, 12 bases remained unmatched. The CDR3 consists of 17 residues. The germline CDR1 and CDR2 sequences are SEHNR and FQNEAQ (reference sequence). CDR3 nucleotides: TGTGCCAGCAGCTTAGTTGGACTAGGATTTTTGGGCAATGAGCAGTTCTTC. As protein: CASSLVGLGFLGNEQFF.

This clone was seen more than once but under ten times. The J gene is TRBJ1-4, the V gene TRBV6-6; 7 nucleotides agree with TRBD1. The V gene end was trimmed by 6 bases and the J gene end by 7 bases; junction bases not matched to a gene: 8. The CDR3 extends over 14 amino acids. Germline values: CDR1 MNHNY, CDR2 SVGAGI (reference sequence). The DNA of the CDR3 is TGTGCCAGCAGGCACCTGAGGACAGGTGAAAAACTGTTTTTT. This codes for CASRHLRTGEKLFF.

In its sample, this clone ranks as medium-sized (0.01 to 0.1%). The chain recombines TRBV9 with TRBJ2-3; 7 positions match TRBD1. Germline V lookup: CDR1 SGDLS, CDR2 YYNGEE. This CDR3 has 17 residues. Trimming cost V 3 bases and J 2 bases; bases outside gene matches: 12. The CDR3 bases are TGTGCCAGCAGCGCCATACAGGGGCCTCCCTTCACAGATACGCAGTATTTT. It encodes CASSAIQGPPFTDTQYF.

V is TRBV28 and J is TRBJ1-2, with D perhaps TRBD1 (6 bases). Germline V lookup: CDR1 MDHEN, CDR2 SYDVKM. This CDR3 is built from 15 residues. V lost 5 bases and J 4 bases, leaving 17 bases between the germline ends. The CDR3 nucleotides are TGTGCCAGCAGTCCACCCTTGGACAGTGCCTATGGCTACACCTTC. Its translation is CASSPPLDSAYGYTF.

V is TRBV7-6 and J is TRBJ2-2; D remains ambiguous. Trimming stripped 2 bases from V and 7 bases from J, with 8 bases between. CDR1 and CDR2 from the germline V gene are SGHVS and FNYEAQ. This CDR3 contains 13 residues. CDR3 loop: CASSLNTGGELFF. For the CDR3, the DNA is TGTGCCAGCAGCTTAAATACGGGCGGGGAGCTGTTTTTT.

The chain employs TRBV28 and TRBJ2-5; the D gene is possibly TRBD2 (5 bases). The CDR3 totals 14 residues. CDR1 is MDHEN, CDR2 SYDVKM, per germline. Trimming removed 4 bases from V and 2 bases from J, with 11 bases in between. Here the CDR3 reads CASSSPGFQETQYF. The CDR3 DNA is TGTGCCAGCAGTTCACCGGGATTTCAAGAGACCCAGTACTTC.

This clone turned up a few times. The gene calls are TRBV27 and TRBJ2-7; 11 bases fit TRBD1. Germline V gives CDR1 MNHEY, CDR2 SMNVEV (reference sequence). The junction had 4 bases not matched to a gene; V was cut back by 3 bases and J by 6 bases. This CDR3 has 14 amino acids. The CDR3 loop reads CASSFGQGAIEQYF. The CDR3 coding sequence is TGTGCCAGCAGTTTCGGACAGGGGGCTATCGAGCAGTACTTC.

J is TRBJ2-7 and V is TRBV28, with D hard to call. The CDR3 consists of 14 residues. Trimming removed 2 bases at V and 5 bases at J, with 13 bases between. Germline V CDR1 and CDR2: MDHEN, SYDVKM. The CDR3 DNA follows: TGTGCCAGCAGTTTAGCCCGTCCTCTGGACGAGCAGTACTTC. It codes for CASSLARPLDEQYF.

In its sample, this clone ranks as medium-sized. The J gene is TRBJ2-1, the V gene TRBV28; 7 nucleotides align to TRBD1. The CDR3 spans 12 residues. With 5 bases clipped from V and 9 bases from J, the junction kept 4 bases outside the gene matches. Germline CDR1 MDHEN, CDR2 SYDVKM. The CDR3, as DNA: TGTGCCAGCAGTCCAGGGGGAAGTGAGCAGTTCTTC. This sequence encodes CASSPGGSEQFF.

The chain joins TRBV4-3 to TRBJ2-7; 9 bases align to TRBD2. CDR3 size: 16 residues. Germline V lookup: CDR1 LGHNA, CDR2 YSLEER. The V segment lost 0 bases and the J segment 3 bases; nucleotides outside the gene matches: 6. CDR3 DNA sequence: TGCGCCAGCAGCCAAGAAGCCGGGACTAGCAACTACGAGCAGTACTTC. Translation gives CASSQEAGTSNYEQYF.

The chain carries TRBV5-1 and TRBJ1-1; TRBD1 is a possible D gene (5 bases). Deletions cut 4 bases from V and 1 base from J, with 11 bases between. Germline V CDR1 and CDR2: SGHRS, YFSETQ. The CDR3 has 14 amino acids. The CDR3 loop reads CASSPYDRNTEAFF. The CDR3 region has the DNA TGCGCCAGCAGCCCATACGACAGGAACACTGAAGCTTTCTTT.

This clone is labeled as large. The rearrangement uses TRBV19 and TRBJ1-5; 7 bases agree with TRBD1. J gave up 1 base and V 7 bases, and 7 bases lay outside the gene matches. The CDR3 is 15 residues long. The germline gives CDR1 LNHDA, CDR2 SQIVND (reference sequence). CDR3 region: CASTPDRLSNQPQHF. The CDR3 DNA is TGTGCCAGTACCCCGGACAGGTTAAGCAATCAGCCCCAGCATTTT.

The V call is TRBV9, the J call TRBJ1-2; D not resolved. In germline, CDR1 is SGDLS, CDR2 YYNGEE. The CDR3 consists of 15 residues. V was clipped by 2 bases and J by 4 bases, with 15 bases between them. CDR3 residues: CASSVGDTWLYGYTF. The CDR3 DNA reads TGTGCCAGCAGCGTCGGTGACACGTGGCTCTATGGCTACACCTTC.

This clone was counted a few times. The CDR3: CASRPEAMNTEAFF. CDR3 DNA: TGTGCCAGCCGCCCCGAGGCCATGAACACTGAAGCTTTCTTT. The chain links TRBV19 to TRBJ1-1; D gene uncertain. Trimming cost V 9 bases and J 0 bases, with 14 bases left between them. The germline CDR1 and CDR2 sequences are LNHDA and SQIVND (reference sequence). The CDR3 is 14 residues long.

This clone came up a few times. This chain joins TRBV19 and TRBJ1-1, with a weak D call TRBD1 (6 bases). The CDR3 spans 14 residues. CDR1 is LNHDA, CDR2 SQIVND, per germline (reference sequence). Trimming removed 8 bases from V and 0 bases from J, with 13 bases in between. The CDR3 sequence is CASYNRDMNTEAFF. CDR3 bases: TGTGCCAGTTACAACAGGGATATGAACACTGAAGCTTTCTTT.

In this sample, this clone turned up once. The V gene is TRBV4-2, the J gene TRBJ1-4; 7 positions match TRBD1. J was trimmed by 3 bases and V by 0 bases; bases with no gene match: 4. The CDR3 totals 16 residues. Germline CDR1 reads LGHNA; CDR2 reads YNFKEQ. The CDR3 reads CASSQDRGEANEKLFF. Written as DNA, the CDR3 is TGTGCCAGCAGCCAAGACAGGGGGGAGGCTAATGAAAAACTGTTTTTT.

The CDR3 sequence is CASSLWDRGTDTQYF. In nucleotides, the CDR3 is TGTGCCAGCAGCTTGTGGGACAGGGGTACAGATACGCAGTATTTT. This sequence joins TRBV5-6 and TRBJ2-3; 10 positions agree with TRBD1. The germline gives CDR1 SGHDT, CDR2 YYEEEE. The length of the CDR3 is 15 residues. The J segment lost 3 bases and the V segment lost 1 base, leaving 2 bases of the junction unmatched.

This clone has just a few counts. The chain employs TRBV7-9 and TRBJ2-1; D not certain. Germline V lookup: CDR1 SEHNR, CDR2 FQNEAQ (reference sequence). The CDR3 sequence is 12 residues long. V was pared by 5 bases and J by 6 bases, with 8 bases between. The CDR3 DNA follows: TGTGCCAGCAGCACTGGGGTCAATGAGCAGTTCTTC. It yields the protein CASSTGVNEQFF. The full variable domain, rest sourced from reference TRBV7-9 and TRBJ2-1, is DTGVSQNPRHKITKRGQNVTFRCDPISEHNRLYWYRQTLGQGPEFLTYFQNEAQLEKSRLLSDRFSAERPKGSFSTLEIQRTEQGDSAMYLCASSTGVNEQFFGPGTRLTVL.

The V gene is TRBV27, the J gene TRBJ2-1; D unclear. V lost 2 bases, J lost 3 bases, and 5 bases lay in between. This CDR3 is 13 amino acids long. Germline V lookup: CDR1 MNHEY, CDR2 SMNVEV (reference sequence). In nucleotides, the CDR3 is TGTGCCAGCAGTTTACCCTTCTACAATGAGCAGTTCTTC. Protein: CASSLPFYNEQFF.

This clone was counted only a few times. The V call is TRBV5-6, the J call TRBJ1-5, with TRBD1 as a possible D gene (6 bases). V lost 0 bases, J lost 7 bases, and 8 bases lay in between. Per germline, CDR1 SGHDT and CDR2 YYEEEE. The CDR3 covers 13 residues. The CDR3 region has the DNA TGTGCCAGCAGCTTGGGGGGGGCGCAGCCCCAGCATTTT. Translation: CASSLGGAQPQHF. Full variable domain (rest looked up from reference TRBV5-6 and TRBJ1-5): DAGVTQSPTHLIKTRGQQVTLRCSPKSGHDTVSWYQQALGQGPQFIFQYYEEEERQRGNFPDRFSGHQFPNYSSELNVNALLLGDSALYLCASSLGGAQPQHFGDGTRLSIL.

The chain employs TRBV15 and TRBJ1-1, with a tentative D call TRBD1 (6 bases). Germline V CDR1 and CDR2: LNHNV, YYDKDF (reference sequence). This CDR3 is 16 amino acids long. V lost 0 bases, J lost 5 bases, and 16 bases lay in between. The CDR3 sequence: CATSRDSVGAGTEAFF. The CDR3 DNA follows: TGTGCCACCAGCAGAGATTCGGTGGGGGCCGGGACTGAAGCTTTCTTT.

This chain links TRBV11-3 with TRBJ1-1, with D unresolved. With 6 bases removed from V and 0 bases from J, the gap between germline ends came to 8 bases. CDR3 length: 13 amino acids. Germline V CDR1 and CDR2: SGHNT, YENEEA. The CDR3 nucleotides read TGTGCCAGCAGTTTTCAGATGAACACTGAAGCTTTCTTT. This translates into CASSFQMNTEAFF.

The V call is TRBV11-3, the J call TRBJ2-7; D not resolved. The V end was cut by 2 bases, the J end by 5 bases, with 10 bases between. The CDR3 covers 13 residues. The germline gives CDR1 SGHNT, CDR2 YENEEA. The CDR3 nucleotides are TGTGCCAGCAGCTTAACACGGTGGGACGAGCAGTACTTC. Translation: CASSLTRWDEQYF.

This clone qualifies as medium-sized. The chain recombines TRBV11-2 with TRBJ2-7, with D tentatively TRBD1 (5 bases). The CDR3 has 13 amino acids. Trimming took off 3 bases at V and 0 bases at J, with 6 bases between the two ends. Germline loops: CDR1 SGHAT, CDR2 FQNNGV. CDR3 nucleotide sequence: TGTGCCAGCAGCTTCGACAGCTCCTACGAGCAGTACTTC. Protein sequence: CASSFDSSYEQYF. The full variable domain, in which reference TRBV11-2 and TRBJ2-7 provide the parts outside the CDR3, is EAGVAQSPRYKIIEKRQSVAFWCNPISGHATLYWYQQILGQGPKLLIQFQNNGVVDDSQLPKDRFSAERLKGVDSTLKIQPAKLEDSAVYLCASSFDSSYEQYFGPGTRLTVT.

The chain links TRBV27 to TRBJ1-2; possible D gene TRBD1, 5 bases. Germline CDR1 is MNHEY and CDR2 is SMNVEV (reference sequence). Trimming took 2 bases from V and 4 from J, leaving 8 bases between them. This CDR3 has 13 amino acids. CDR3 residues: CASSLGGGYGYTF. For the CDR3, the DNA is TGTGCCAGCAGTTTAGGGGGGGGCTATGGCTACACCTTC.

This clone was recorded a few times. The chain combines TRBV29-1 with TRBJ1-1; no clear D gene. CDR3 length: 13 residues. With 4 bases removed from V and 1 base from J, the gap between germline ends came to 10 bases. Germline values: CDR1 SQVTM, CDR2 ANQGSEA. CDR3 loop: CSVVKKSNTEAFF. CDR3 DNA: TGCAGCGTTGTCAAGAAGTCGAACACTGAAGCTTTCTTT. Supplemented by reference TRBV29-1 and TRBJ1-1, the full variable domain reads SAVISQKPSRDICQRGTSLTIQCQVDSQVTMMFWYRQQPGQSLTLIATANQGSEATYESGFVIDKFPISRPNLTFSTLTVSNMSPEDSSIYLCSVVKKSNTEAFFGQGTRLTVV.

The rearrangement uses TRBV5-1 and TRBJ1-6, with 10 positions matching TRBD1. V was clipped by 0 bases and J by 10 bases; unmatched bases: 7. Germline V gives CDR1 SGHRS, CDR2 YFSETQ. The CDR3 spans 16 residues. CDR3 nucleotides: TGCGCCAGCAGCTTGGTGACAGGGGGCGCAGGGTCACCCCTCCACTTT. This codes for CASSLVTGGAGSPLHF.